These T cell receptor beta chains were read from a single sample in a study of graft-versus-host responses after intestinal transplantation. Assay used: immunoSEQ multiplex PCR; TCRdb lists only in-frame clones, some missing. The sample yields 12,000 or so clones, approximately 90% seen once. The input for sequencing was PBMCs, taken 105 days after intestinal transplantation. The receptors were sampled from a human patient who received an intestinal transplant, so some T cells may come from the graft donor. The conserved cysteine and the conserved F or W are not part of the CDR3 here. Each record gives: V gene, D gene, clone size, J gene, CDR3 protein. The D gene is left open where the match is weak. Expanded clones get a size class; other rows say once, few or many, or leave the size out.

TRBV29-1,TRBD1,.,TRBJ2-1,SPGQGPDEQF
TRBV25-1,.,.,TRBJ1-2,ASSSTGWVYGYT
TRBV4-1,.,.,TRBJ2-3,ASSHVLLRGTDTQY
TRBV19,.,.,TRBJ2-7,ASSIDLGHEQY
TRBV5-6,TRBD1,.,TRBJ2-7,ASSLPKRQGSYEQY
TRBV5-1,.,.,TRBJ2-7,ASSLMDEQY
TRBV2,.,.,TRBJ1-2,ASRGGANYGYT
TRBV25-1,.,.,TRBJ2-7,ASSDGVGQQY
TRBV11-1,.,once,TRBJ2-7,ASSLGDNAYEQY
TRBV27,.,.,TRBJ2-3,ASSLSGGGGTDTQY
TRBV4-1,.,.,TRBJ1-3,ASSQETDSNSGNTIY
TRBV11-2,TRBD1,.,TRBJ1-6,ASSLRPTLPGQGNSPLH
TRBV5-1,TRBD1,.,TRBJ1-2,ASTQQGDYGYT
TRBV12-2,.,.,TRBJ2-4,ASRLAPQEKLAKNIQY
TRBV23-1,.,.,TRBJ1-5,ASSQCYTGWSQPQH
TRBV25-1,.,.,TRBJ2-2,ASSLRETGELF
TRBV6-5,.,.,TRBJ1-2,ASSYSRPLANYGYT
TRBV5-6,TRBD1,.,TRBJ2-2,ASRGQGTGELF
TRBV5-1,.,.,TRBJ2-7,ASSLGGVYEQY
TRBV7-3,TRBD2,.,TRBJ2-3,ASSLSAGEDSDTQY
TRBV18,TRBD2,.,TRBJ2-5,ASSPGTTQETQY
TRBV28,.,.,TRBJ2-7,ASSPPRLVGYEQY
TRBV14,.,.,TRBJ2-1,ASSPRSFSYNEQF
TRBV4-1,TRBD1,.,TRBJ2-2,ASSFPPGQGGTGELF
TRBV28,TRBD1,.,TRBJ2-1,ASSPSTGRDHNEQF
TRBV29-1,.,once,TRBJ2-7,SVRGTVTYEQY
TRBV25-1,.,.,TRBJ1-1,ASSEWATVGAF
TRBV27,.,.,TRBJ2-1,ASSLGDRPYNEQF
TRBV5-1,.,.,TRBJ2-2,ASSFWGPGELF
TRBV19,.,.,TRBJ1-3,ASSIGVSGNTIY
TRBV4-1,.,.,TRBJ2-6,ASSQDPSGANVLT
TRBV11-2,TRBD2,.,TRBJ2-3,ASSFSRAGDFTDTQY
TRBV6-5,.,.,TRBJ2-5,ASSYTPAPPKTQY
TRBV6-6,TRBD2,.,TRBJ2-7,ASSYRASGGAYEQY
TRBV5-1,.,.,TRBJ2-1,ASSVDRHNEQF
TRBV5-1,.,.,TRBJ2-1,ASSLGPSSYNEQF
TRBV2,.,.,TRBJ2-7,ASSGGPASYEQY
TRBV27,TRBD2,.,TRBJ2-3,ASSLSFREGTDTQY
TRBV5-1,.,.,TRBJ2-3,ASSSGGGGTDTQY